Each of the 21 T cell receptor beta chains below was sequenced from the same sample in a study of monozygotic twins with inflammatory bowel disease. Following a re-call of the 5' RACE reads, TCRdb has one entry per CDR3 protein and lacks DNA. The listing records about 380,000 distinct CDR3 sequences. Sequenced material: blood. The receptors here all came from a human donor with ulcerative colitis or Crohn's disease, or a healthy co-twin of an affected twin (not recorded which).

The V call is TRBV28, the J call TRBJ1-6; TCRdb selects TRBD1, and the lack of DNA leaves this call unchecked. There are 18 residues in the CDR3. Germline V gene sequence: CDR1 MDHEN, CDR2 SYDVKM. The chain's CDR3 is CASSRGPATLGFNSPLHF.

This chain joins TRBV5-1 and TRBJ2-7; without DNA, the TCRdb call of TRBD1 cannot be checked. Germline CDR1 SGHRS, CDR2 YFSETQ. The CDR3 spans 14 residues. This chain's CDR3 is CASSSLTGTYEQYF.

This rearrangement joins TRBV5-1 to TRBJ2-1; the D gene TCRdb calls, TRBD2, cannot be checked with no DNA. The length of the CDR3 is 16 residues. CDR1 is SGHRS, CDR2 YFSETQ, per germline. CDR3 sequence: CASSLGTSSLLDEQFF.

The chain recombines TRBV21-1 with TRBJ2-7; without DNA, the TCRdb call of TRBD1 cannot be checked. TRBV21-1 is a known pseudogene. This CDR3 is built from 14 residues. The CDR3 protein is CASNVGTTPYEQYF.

The J gene is TRBJ1-1, the V gene TRBV20-1; the TCRdb call, TRBD1, lacks DNA for checking. Germline CDR1 and CDR2: DFQATT and SNEGSKA (reference sequence). This CDR3 is 13 amino acids long. The CDR3 is CSAREGARTEAFF.

The V call is TRBV5-1, the J call TRBJ2-1. Germline-derived CDR1 and CDR2 are SGHRS and YFSETQ. This CDR3 region has 16 residues. CDR3 amino acids: CASSLFRTDTYNEQFF.

The chain is built from TRBV19 and TRBJ1-1; lacking DNA, the TRBD1 call made by TCRdb goes unchecked. The CDR3 extends over 13 amino acids. The germline V gene has CDR1 LNHDA and CDR2 SQIVND (reference sequence). CDR3 protein: CASAKVPGTEAFF.

V gene TRBV5-1 combines with J gene TRBJ2-7; there is no DNA to check the TCRdb D call of TRBD1. CDR1 and CDR2 (germline): SGHRS, YFSETQ. The CDR3 is 15 residues long. The CDR3 is CASSTLRGPSYEQYF.

The rearrangement links TRBV20-1 to TRBJ1-6; as DNA is missing, the TRBD1 call by TCRdb cannot be tested. The CDR3 runs 16 residues. Germline loops: CDR1 DFQATT, CDR2 SNEGSKA (reference sequence). The CDR3 sequence is CSARVLRDSVNSPLHF.

V and J are TRBV12-3 or TRBV12-4 and TRBJ2-1; TCRdb's assignment of TRBD1 cannot be checked, as there is no DNA. The CDR3 is made up of 14 amino acids. The CDR3 loop is CASVEGVAHNEQFF.

The J gene is TRBJ2-3, the V gene TRBV6-2 or TRBV6-3; TCRdb picks TRBD1, but there is no DNA to check that call. The CDR3 has 15 amino acids. Germline CDR1 MNHEY, CDR2 SVGEGT. The CDR3 sequence: CASSYSREGTDTQYF.

This chain links TRBV7-9 with TRBJ2-3. The CDR3 is made up of 13 amino acids. In germline, CDR1 is SEHNR, CDR2 FQNEAQ (reference sequence). The CDR3 protein is CASSLRQADTQYF.

The V and J genes are TRBV19 and TRBJ1-1. Germline CDR1 reads LNHDA; CDR2 reads SQIVND (reference sequence). The CDR3 has 13 residues. This CDR3 reads CASSSGENTEAFF. The variable domain in full, with the rest retrieved from reference TRBV19 and TRBJ1-1, is DGGITQSPKYLFRKEGQNVTLSCEQNLNHDAMYWYRQDPGQGLRLIYYSQIVNDFQKGDIAEGYSVSREKKESFPLTVTSAQKNPTAFYLCASSSGENTEAFFGQGTRLTVV.

This chain joins TRBV24-1 and TRBJ1-5; the TCRdb call, TRBD1, lacks DNA for checking. This CDR3 has 13 residues. Per the germline V gene, CDR1 is KGHDR and CDR2 is SFDVKD. This chain's CDR3 is CATSVRGDQPQHF.

The V call is TRBV4-3, the J call TRBJ1-6; with no DNA, the TCRdb D assignment of TRBD1 cannot be verified. This CDR3 contains 16 residues. From germline, CDR1 is LGHNA and CDR2 YSLEER. CDR3: CASSQVETGGDSPLHF.

This chain links TRBV5-1 with TRBJ2-7; the TCRdb D gene call, TRBD2, has no DNA to confirm it. Germline V gene sequence: CDR1 SGHRS, CDR2 YFSETQ. The CDR3 covers 15 residues. CDR3 sequence: CASSLGIGLAYEQYF.

The chain recombines TRBV12-3 or TRBV12-4 with TRBJ2-7; TCRdb's D gene call, TRBD1, goes unchecked for lack of DNA. The CDR3 has 13 amino acids. The CDR3 sequence is CASSPGRSSEQYF.

CDR3 amino acids: CASKGQGYTGELFF. The V gene is TRBV11-3, the J gene TRBJ2-2; TCRdb reports TRBD1, a call that lacks DNA to check it against. The germline V gene has CDR1 SGHNT and CDR2 YENEEA. This CDR3 comprises 14 residues.

V and J are TRBV20-1 and TRBJ1-2. The V gene's germline CDR1 is DFQATT and CDR2 SNEGSKA (reference sequence). CDR3 size: 13 residues. The CDR3 spells CSAEEGPFYGYTF.

The chain recombines TRBV7-2 with TRBJ2-4. The CDR3 is 12 residues long. Germline V gene sequence: CDR1 SGHTA, CDR2 FQGNSA. Here the CDR3 reads CASSAAQNIQYF.

V gene TRBV7-8 combines with J gene TRBJ2-1; lacking DNA, the TRBD1 call made by TCRdb goes unchecked. The V gene's germline CDR1 is SGHVS and CDR2 FQNEAQ. This CDR3 is 16 amino acids long. CDR3: CASRRDRGTMNNEQFF.